Sequencing of this T cell receptor (beta chain) was carried out in a study of T cell responses to AZD1222 COVID-19 vaccine. The study, taken as a whole, reports: Increased Spike-specific TCR breadth and depth were observed after two AZD1222 doses. Vaccine-associated CD4 TCRs spanned spike, dominant at 160-218 and 743-854. Possibly, clonal diversity was underestimated; donors were largely white British and included more females.

Only in-frame clones appear in the TCRdb table, and some are missing; sequencing was by immunoSEQ multiplex PCR. The sample holds approximately 150,000 clones; over 80% are singletons and the top ten take 4% to 4.5%. On this clone itself: Its target is not known.

Looked up from germline, CDR1 is LNHDA and CDR2 is SQIVND (reference sequence). This CDR3 contains 18 residues. The V and J ends lost 4 bases and 0 bases respectively, with 19 bases between them. This sequence originates from an adult who received the MenACWY meningococcal vaccine as a control. Sequencing used peripheral blood, obtained 28 days after the second dose of the MenACWY control vaccine. This chain connects TRBV19 to TRBJ1-5, with TRBD1 as a possible D gene (6 bases). The CDR3 region has the DNA TGTGCCAGTAGTAACACAGGGTTTCTAAGCTATAGCAATCAGCCCCAGCATTTT. Protein: CASSNTGFLSYSNQPQHF. Complete variable domain (other parts from reference TRBV19 and TRBJ1-5): DGGITQSPKYLFRKEGQNVTLSCEQNLNHDAMYWYRQDPGQGLRLIYYSQIVNDFQKGDIAEGYSVSREKKESFPLTVTSAQKNPTAFYLCASSNTGFLSYSNQPQHFGDGTRLSIL.